A selection of T cell receptor beta chains follows, all from one sample in a study of OX40 agonist ivuxolimab in advanced cancers. Here immunoSEQ multiplex PCR was the method, and the copy in TCRdb shows in-frame clones only, minus some. The table records roughly 40,000 clones, around nine tenths of them present only once. Sequencing used CD4+ or CD8+ T cells sorted from blood, obtained in a trial of the OX40 agonist ivuxolimab. The receptors originated from an adult with an advanced solid tumor such as melanoma, head and neck, liver or kidney cancer. CDR3s include the opening cysteine and the closing phenylalanine or tryptophan. D genes are given only for firm matches. Size is stated for part of the rows, as once, few or many counts, or as a class when the clone is expanded.

j_call: TRBJ2-7; v_call: TRBV6-6; d_call: .; clone_size: .; cdr3_nt: TGTGCCAGCAGTTACTCCGCGGGCTACGAGCAGTACTTC; cdr3_aa: CASSYSAGYEQYF
j_call: TRBJ2-5; v_call: TRBV4-3; d_call: .; clone_size: .; cdr3_nt: TGCGCCAGCAGCCTATCAGGACAGAAAGAGACCCAGTACTTC; cdr3_aa: CASSLSGQKETQYF
j_call: TRBJ2-7; v_call: TRBV7-9; d_call: TRBD1; clone_size: .; cdr3_nt: TGTGCCAGCAGCTCACTCCGGGACAGGGCTTGGGAGCAGTACTTC; cdr3_aa: CASSSLRDRAWEQYF
j_call: TRBJ1-2; v_call: TRBV7-6; d_call: .; clone_size: .; cdr3_nt: TGTGCCAGCAGCTTACCAGGGGATGGCTACACCTTC; cdr3_aa: CASSLPGDGYTF
j_call: TRBJ1-2; v_call: TRBV30; d_call: .; clone_size: .; cdr3_nt: TGTGCCTGGAGTCGGAACCCCCTCTATGGCTACACCTTC; cdr3_aa: CAWSRNPLYGYTF
j_call: TRBJ2-7; v_call: TRBV6-5; d_call: TRBD1; clone_size: .; cdr3_nt: TGTGCCAGCAGAGCGGGACAGGGGGTCGACGAGCAGTACTTC; cdr3_aa: CASRAGQGVDEQYF
j_call: TRBJ1-2; v_call: TRBV9; d_call: TRBD1; clone_size: .; cdr3_nt: TGTGCCAGCAGCGTAGAGGAGGGCTTTTGGACAGGGGGGACTGACGGCTACACCTTC; cdr3_aa: CASSVEEGFWTGGTDGYTF
j_call: TRBJ2-1; v_call: TRBV5-4; d_call: .; clone_size: .; cdr3_nt: TGTGCCAGCAGATCCGGGGGAAATGAGCAGTTCTTC; cdr3_aa: CASRSGGNEQFF
j_call: TRBJ2-1; v_call: TRBV11-2; d_call: .; clone_size: .; cdr3_nt: TGTGCCAGCAGCTTAGGGTTTGAGCAGTTCTTC; cdr3_aa: CASSLGFEQFF
j_call: TRBJ1-2; v_call: TRBV10-3; d_call: .; clone_size: .; cdr3_nt: TGTGCCATCAGTGAAACAGGCGCTAACTATGGCTACACCTTC; cdr3_aa: CAISETGANYGYTF
j_call: TRBJ1-1; v_call: TRBV9; d_call: TRBD1; clone_size: .; cdr3_nt: TGTGCCAGCAGCGTAGTCTCAGGGGGATCTGAAGCTTTCTTT; cdr3_aa: CASSVVSGGSEAFF
j_call: TRBJ1-2; v_call: TRBV6-1; d_call: .; clone_size: .; cdr3_nt: TGTGCCAGCAGCCCACAGGGAGTCATTGGCTACACCTTC; cdr3_aa: CASSPQGVIGYTF
j_call: TRBJ2-3; v_call: TRBV7-8; d_call: .; clone_size: .; cdr3_nt: TGTGCCAGCAGCTTAGTAGGGGGAGGAGATACGCAGTATTTT; cdr3_aa: CASSLVGGGDTQYF
j_call: TRBJ2-1; v_call: TRBV19; d_call: .; clone_size: .; cdr3_nt: TGTGCCAGCCAGATAGCCGGCCTCGGCGGGGGCCAAAATGAGCAGTTCTTC; cdr3_aa: CASQIAGLGGGQNEQFF
j_call: TRBJ2-7; v_call: TRBV5-4; d_call: TRBD1; clone_size: .; cdr3_nt: TGTGCCAGCAGCCTTCGGACAGGGATGAACAACGAGCAGTACTTC; cdr3_aa: CASSLRTGMNNEQYF
j_call: TRBJ2-5; v_call: TRBV28; d_call: TRBD1; clone_size: .; cdr3_nt: TGTGCCAGCAGTTACAGGGGGCCGAAGACCCAGTACTTC; cdr3_aa: CASSYRGPKTQYF
j_call: TRBJ2-4; v_call: TRBV9; d_call: .; clone_size: .; cdr3_nt: TGTGCCAGCAGCGTAGGGCAGGGGTTGACCAAAAACATTCAGTACTTC; cdr3_aa: CASSVGQGLTKNIQYF
j_call: TRBJ2-1; v_call: TRBV5-1; d_call: .; clone_size: .; cdr3_nt: TGCGCCAGCAGTTTTCTGGGGAATGAGCAGTTCTTC; cdr3_aa: CASSFLGNEQFF
j_call: TRBJ1-1; v_call: TRBV6-4; d_call: .; clone_size: .; cdr3_nt: TGTGCCAGCAGCGCGATACCCAGGGAGAAGAACACTGAAGCTTTCTTT; cdr3_aa: CASSAIPREKNTEAFF
j_call: TRBJ2-1; v_call: TRBV29-1; d_call: .; clone_size: .; cdr3_nt: TGCAGCGTCGAGCCGGGCAATGAGCAGTTCTTC; cdr3_aa: CSVEPGNEQFF
j_call: TRBJ2-2; v_call: TRBV27; d_call: TRBD2; clone_size: .; cdr3_nt: TGTGCCAGCAGTACGAGGACTAGCGGGGGGTCCGGGGAGCTGTTTTTT; cdr3_aa: CASSTRTSGGSGELFF
j_call: TRBJ2-3; v_call: TRBV7-4; d_call: .; clone_size: .; cdr3_nt: TGTGCCAGCAGCTTAGATAACAGGCTAGATACGCAGTATTTT; cdr3_aa: CASSLDNRLDTQYF
j_call: TRBJ1-5; v_call: TRBV4-3; d_call: .; clone_size: .; cdr3_nt: TGCGCCAGCAGCCAATCTCGAGGACAGCCCCAGCATTTT; cdr3_aa: CASSQSRGQPQHF
j_call: TRBJ1-4; v_call: TRBV10-3; d_call: .; clone_size: once; cdr3_nt: TGTGCCATCAGTGGGGGGCCCACTAATGAAAAACTGTTTTTT; cdr3_aa: CAISGGPTNEKLFF
j_call: TRBJ2-7; v_call: TRBV5-8; d_call: .; clone_size: .; cdr3_nt: TGTGCCAGCAGCTTGGCTCAGGGGTTGGTTGGCTCCTACGAGCAGTACTTC; cdr3_aa: CASSLAQGLVGSYEQYF
j_call: TRBJ1-1; v_call: TRBV27; d_call: .; clone_size: .; cdr3_nt: TGTGCCAGCAGTTGGGACGGGACGAACACTGAAGCTTTCTTT; cdr3_aa: CASSWDGTNTEAFF
j_call: TRBJ2-1; v_call: TRBV25-1; d_call: .; clone_size: .; cdr3_nt: TGTGCCAGCAGCCTGGGAAGGTGGAATGAGCAGTTCTTC; cdr3_aa: CASSLGRWNEQFF
j_call: TRBJ1-2; v_call: TRBV5-4; d_call: .; clone_size: .; cdr3_nt: TGTGCCAGCAGCACACTCCCGGGGGAGGGCTACACCTTC; cdr3_aa: CASSTLPGEGYTF
j_call: TRBJ2-4; v_call: TRBV27; d_call: TRBD2; clone_size: .; cdr3_nt: TGTGCCAGCAGTTCTCTAGCGGCCCAAAACATTCAGTACTTC; cdr3_aa: CASSSLAAQNIQYF
j_call: TRBJ2-7; v_call: TRBV6-5; d_call: .; clone_size: .; cdr3_nt: TGTGCCAGCTGGAATGGGGGCTCTTTCTACGAGCAGTACTTC; cdr3_aa: CASWNGGSFYEQYF
j_call: TRBJ2-3; v_call: TRBV6-4; d_call: TRBD2; clone_size: .; cdr3_nt: TGTGCCAGCAGCCCCCGGGGAGGGGTCACAGATACGCAGTATTTT; cdr3_aa: CASSPRGGVTDTQYF
j_call: TRBJ2-7; v_call: TRBV9; d_call: .; clone_size: .; cdr3_nt: TGTGCCAGCAGCGATGGCAAAGCAACCTACGAGCAGTACTTC; cdr3_aa: CASSDGKATYEQYF
j_call: TRBJ1-1; v_call: TRBV7-9; d_call: .; clone_size: .; cdr3_nt: TGTGCCAGCAGCCCCTTTGCTGAAGCTTTCTTT; cdr3_aa: CASSPFAEAFF
j_call: TRBJ2-1; v_call: TRBV7-8; d_call: TRBD1; clone_size: .; cdr3_nt: TGTGCCAGCAGCTTAGCGGGGACAGCAAATGAGCAGTTCTTC; cdr3_aa: CASSLAGTANEQFF
j_call: TRBJ2-1; v_call: TRBV29-1; d_call: .; clone_size: .; cdr3_nt: TGCAGCGTTGAAGGGGGATCGTACAATGAGCAGTTCTTC; cdr3_aa: CSVEGGSYNEQFF
j_call: TRBJ1-5; v_call: TRBV5-6; d_call: .; clone_size: .; cdr3_nt: TGTGCCAGCAGCTTGGGTGGGGCCCAGCCCCAGCATTTT; cdr3_aa: CASSLGGAQPQHF
j_call: TRBJ2-1; v_call: TRBV2; d_call: .; clone_size: once; cdr3_nt: TGTGCCAGCAGTGAATTTGCTGGGAATGAGCAGTTCTTC; cdr3_aa: CASSEFAGNEQFF
j_call: TRBJ2-7; v_call: TRBV15; d_call: .; clone_size: .; cdr3_nt: TGTGCCACCAGCAGAGGAGGGGGCGAGCAGTACTTC; cdr3_aa: CATSRGGGEQYF
j_call: TRBJ2-5; v_call: TRBV5-8; d_call: TRBD1; clone_size: few; cdr3_nt: TGTGCCAGCAGATTTGACCCGCAGAGGGGGCGTGTGGATGAGACCCAGTACTTC; cdr3_aa: CASRFDPQRGRVDETQYF
j_call: TRBJ1-5; v_call: TRBV15; d_call: TRBD1; clone_size: .; cdr3_nt: TGTGCCACCAGCAGCGCTCCCAGGGGGCTAGACAATCAGCCCCAGCATTTT; cdr3_aa: CATSSAPRGLDNQPQHF